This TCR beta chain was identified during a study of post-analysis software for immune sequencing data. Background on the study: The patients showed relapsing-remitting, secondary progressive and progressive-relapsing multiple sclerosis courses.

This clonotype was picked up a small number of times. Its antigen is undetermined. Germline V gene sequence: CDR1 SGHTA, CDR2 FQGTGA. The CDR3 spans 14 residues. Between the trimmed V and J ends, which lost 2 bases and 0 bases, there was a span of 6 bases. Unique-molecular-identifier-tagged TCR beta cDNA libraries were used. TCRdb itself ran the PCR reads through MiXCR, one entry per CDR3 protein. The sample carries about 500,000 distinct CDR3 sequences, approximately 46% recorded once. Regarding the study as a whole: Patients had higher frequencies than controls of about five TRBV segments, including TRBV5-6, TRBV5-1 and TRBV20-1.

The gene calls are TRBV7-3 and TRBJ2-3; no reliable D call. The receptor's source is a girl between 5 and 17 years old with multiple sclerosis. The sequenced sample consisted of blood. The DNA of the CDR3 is TGTGCCAGCAGCTTAGCGCTAAGCACAGATACGCAGTATTTT. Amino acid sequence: CASSLALSTDTQYF.